The next 20 T cell receptor beta chains were all read from a single sample in a study of blood T cell repertoires in COVID-19. Profiling relied on immunoSEQ multiplex PCR, and the TCRdb table lists in-frame clones only, not all of them. The sample includes roughly 100,000 clones, 75% to 95% of them seen just once. The sequenced sample was peripheral blood. The receptors derive from a man younger than 35 with acute or convalescent COVID-19.

The chain has TRBV9 and TRBJ1-4; 7 bases match TRBD1. The J segment lost 5 bases and the V segment lost 4 bases, leaving 11 bases of the junction unmatched. From germline, CDR1 is SGDLS and CDR2 YYNGEE. The CDR3 totals 16 residues. The CDR3 loop is CASSFSAGTVNEKLFF. CDR3 sequence (DNA): TGTGCCAGCAGCTTCTCAGCCGGGACAGTAAATGAAAAACTGTTTTTT.

The chain is built from TRBV27 and TRBJ2-1; 12 nucleotides line up with TRBD2. This CDR3 has 15 residues. V shed 3 bases and J 4 bases; nucleotides not matched to a gene: 1. The germline CDR1 and CDR2 sequences are MNHEY and SMNVEV (reference sequence). CDR3 in DNA: TGTGCCAGCAGTTTTGGACTAGCGGGGTACAATGAGCAGTTCTTC. Translating gives CASSFGLAGYNEQFF.

This chain uses TRBV27 with TRBJ1-5; the match to TRBD1 covers 7 bases. V was pared by 5 bases and J by 0 bases, with 13 bases of the junction left unmatched. This CDR3 has 18 residues. CDR1 and CDR2 from the germline V gene are MNHEY and SMNVEV (reference sequence). The CDR3 reads CASSKTGTVLYSNQPQHF. The CDR3 DNA is TGTGCCAGCAGTAAAACAGGGACAGTGCTTTATAGCAATCAGCCCCAGCATTTT.

The chain has TRBV10-3 and TRBJ2-2; D might be TRBD1 (5 bases). Germline V gene lookup returns CDR1 ENHRY and CDR2 SYGVKD. V lost 3 bases and J lost 1, with 15 bases in between. The CDR3 runs to 17 residues. The CDR3 DNA is TGTGCCATCAGTGAAGAAGGGGCGAATATGAACACCGGGGAGCTGTTTTTT. This translates into CAISEEGANMNTGELFF.

The chain joins TRBV6-5 to TRBJ2-5; D not resolved. Trimming took 3 bases from V and 1 from J, leaving 9 bases between them. Per the germline V gene, CDR1 is MNHEY and CDR2 is SVGAGI. The CDR3 runs to 14 residues. CDR3 coding DNA: TGTGCCAGCAGTTATGACTGGAGCCAAGAGACCCAGTACTTC. Encoded protein: CASSYDWSQETQYF.

This clone has a single count. Because the CDR3's place on the DNA is in doubt, the DNA is left out and the CDR3 is given as listed by TCRdb. The chain employs TRBV30 and TRBJ2-1; the table gives TRBD2 as D, unverified against the DNA. Germline V CDR1 and CDR2: GTSNPN, SVGIG (reference sequence). The CDR3 region is 12 residues in length, termini included. Here the CDR3 reads CAFGPGGNEQFF.

V and J are TRBV7-7 and TRBJ2-7; 11 bases agree with TRBD1. The CDR3 has 14 residues. V gave up 5 bases and J gave up 5 bases; unmatched junction bases: 5. Germline CDR1 is SSHAT and CDR2 is FNYEAQ (reference sequence). The CDR3 here is CASSPGTGGDEQYF. The CDR3 DNA reads as TGTGCCAGCAGCCCCGGGACAGGGGGAGACGAGCAGTACTTC. Full variable domain (missing parts from reference TRBV7-7 and TRBJ2-7): GAGVSQSPRYKVTKRGQDVTLRCDPISSHATLYWYQQALGQGPEFLTYFNYEAQPDKSGLPSDRFSAERPEGSISTLTIQRTEQRDSAMYRCASSPGTGGDEQYFGPGTRLTVT.

This clone showed up just once. CDR3 sequence: CASSLSRQGGHEQYF. Written as DNA, the CDR3 is TGTGCCAGCAGTTTATCTAGGCAGGGAGGGCACGAGCAGTACTTC. The V and J genes are TRBV27 and TRBJ2-7, with 7 positions matching TRBD2. The V segment lost 0 bases and the J segment 5 bases; nucleotides outside the gene matches: 7. CDR1 and CDR2 (germline): MNHEY, SMNVEV (reference sequence). This CDR3 is 15 amino acids long.

The V gene is TRBV2, the J gene TRBJ2-7; D uncertain. CDR1 and CDR2 from the germline V gene are SNHLY and FYNNEI. The CDR3 has 12 amino acids. Trimming shortened V by 5 bases and J by 4 bases, and 9 bases separated the two germline ends. In DNA form, the CDR3 reads TGTGCCAGCAGTTGGGCTTTATACGAGCAGTACTTC. Translation: CASSWALYEQYF.

In DNA form, the CDR3 reads TGTGCCAGCAGCCGGGACAGGGGGCAGAGTGAAAAACTGTTTTTT. This codes for CASSRDRGQSEKLFF. This chain joins TRBV7-2 and TRBJ1-4; 12 nucleotides align to TRBD1. With 5 bases clipped from V and 7 bases from J, the junction kept 5 bases outside the gene matches. Germline lookup yields CDR1 SGHTA and CDR2 FQGNSA. The CDR3 runs 15 residues. The whole variable domain, filled in from reference TRBV7-2 and TRBJ1-4, reads GAGVSQSPSNKVTEKGKDVELRCDPISGHTALYWYRQSLGQGLEFLIYFQGNSAPDKSGLPSDRFSAERTGGSVSTLTIQRTQQEDSAVYLCASSRDRGQSEKLFFGSGTQLSVL.

The chain has TRBV2 and TRBJ1-1; D ambiguous. Germline CDR1 and CDR2: SNHLY and FYNNEI. Trimming shortened V by 6 bases and J by 2 bases, and 10 bases separated the two germline ends. CDR3 length equals 13 residues. Here the CDR3 DNA reads TGTGCCAGCAGCCTCGGGAGAAACACTGAAGCTTTCTTT. Translation: CASSLGRNTEAFF.

The chain recombines TRBV2 with TRBJ1-5; no clear D. Trimming shortened V by 5 bases and J by 6 bases, and 8 bases separated the two germline ends. This CDR3 region has 12 residues. Germline V CDR1 and CDR2: SNHLY, FYNNEI. In DNA, the CDR3 is TGTGCCAGCAGTCCCCAGGTTCAGCCCCAGCATTTT. Its translation: CASSPQVQPQHF. Using reference TRBV2 and TRBJ1-5 for the parts outside the CDR3, the full variable domain is EPEVTQTPSHQVTQMGQEVILRCVPISNHLYFYWYRQILGQKVEFLVSFYNNEISEKSEIFDDQFSVERPDGSNFTLKIRSTKLEDSAMYFCASSPQVQPQHFGDGTRLSIL.

This chain uses TRBV9 with TRBJ1-2, with a tentative D call TRBD1 (6 bases). Germline V gene sequence: CDR1 SGDLS, CDR2 YYNGEE. V was clipped by 4 bases and J by 8 bases, with 15 bases between them. The CDR3 sequence is 13 residues long. The CDR3 is CASSMTGVEGYTF. CDR3 DNA: TGTGCCAGCAGCATGACAGGAGTAGAGGGCTACACCTTC.

Points on this clone: Different DNA sequences within this sample yield the same CDR3. The rearrangement uses TRBV14 and TRBJ1-2; D not certain. V lost 4 bases to trimming and J lost 4 bases, with 10 bases between them. The CDR3 is 13 residues long. Germline loops: CDR1 SGHDN, CDR2 FVKESK. In DNA, the CDR3 is TGTGCCAGCAGCCTAGACCTCTTCTATGGCTACACCTTC. Amino acid sequence: CASSLDLFYGYTF.

The CDR3, as DNA: TGTGCCAGCAGCAGAGACCGGGGTGGAGTTGGTCTTGGCTACACCTTC. Its translation: CASSRDRGGVGLGYTF. V usage is TRBV9 and J usage is TRBJ1-2; D ambiguous. V was pared by 4 bases and J by 7 bases, with 23 bases between. This CDR3 comprises 16 residues. Per germline, CDR1 SGDLS and CDR2 YYNGEE.

V usage is TRBV6-5 and J usage is TRBJ2-7; TRBD1 aligns across 12 bases. Looked up from germline, CDR1 is MNHEY and CDR2 is SVGAGI. J lost 4 bases, V lost 7 bases, and 5 bases had no gene match. The CDR3 is 14 amino acids. CDR3: CASKAGQGAYEQYF. CDR3 nucleotides: TGTGCCAGCAAAGCGGGACAGGGGGCTTACGAGCAGTACTTC.

The V call is TRBV27, the J call TRBJ2-2, with a weak D call TRBD2 (5 bases). Germline V lookup: CDR1 MNHEY, CDR2 SMNVEV (reference sequence). The CDR3 contains 15 residues. The germline V and J ends were trimmed by 2 bases and 7 bases, with 14 bases remaining between them. In nucleotides, the CDR3 is TGTGCCAGCAGTTTAAATTCGGGGTGGGTCGGGGAGCTGTTTTTT. It is translated as CASSLNSGWVGELFF.

This CDR3 is CAISGRLGQPQETQYF. The CDR3 DNA reads as TGTGCCATCAGTGGGAGATTGGGGCAGCCCCAAGAGACCCAGTACTTC. The chain has TRBV10-3 and TRBJ2-5, with D perhaps matching TRBD1 (5 bases). This CDR3 region has 16 residues. V gave up 4 bases and J gave up 1 base, with 16 bases separating them. Germline CDR1 reads ENHRY; CDR2 reads SYGVKD.

The chain has TRBV2 and TRBJ2-5, with TRBD2 identical over 11 bases. CDR1 is SNHLY and CDR2 is FYNNEI in the germline V gene. The CDR3 is made up of 14 amino acids. The ends lost 7 bases at V and 1 base at J; junction bases unmatched: 2. The CDR3 DNA reads TGTGCCAGCAACGGACTAGCGGGCCAAGAGACCCAGTACTTC. This encodes CASNGLAGQETQYF.

The chain couples TRBV6-6 to TRBJ1-5; 7 nucleotides align to TRBD1. Germline values: CDR1 MNHNY, CDR2 SVGAGI (reference sequence). This CDR3 is built from 15 residues. Trimming took 3 bases from V and 6 from J; bases not matched to a gene: 8. CDR3: CASSYRQGSGQPQHF. CDR3 nucleotide sequence: TGTGCCAGCAGTTATAGACAGGGTTCGGGTCAGCCCCAGCATTTT.